This T cell receptor (beta chain) was identified in a study of T cells in women clearing cervical HPV infection listed by TCRdb under 2018. Describing the broader study: The cases were some 27 women with histologically confirmed HPV16-related CIN3 or worse, and 2 of these cases were invasive cancers. The 20 to 25 controls were women who cleared a single incident HPV16 infection within 12 months without developing precancer or cancer. Blood from cases was collected at the visit at which the lesion was first identified, whereas blood from controls was collected once infection was no longer detected. For cases, the median interval between lesion detection and blood sampling was about 160 days, with an interquartile range of roughly 90 to 200 days. Because only a few women had HLA typing data, the possibility that HLA type acted as a confounder could not be ruled out. An exploratory proof-of-principle case-control study, nested within the Guanacaste HPV Natural History Study in Costa Rica, was conducted to compare TCR repertoires across cervical HPV16 outcomes. Cases and controls were matched on age within five years and on year of sample collection. A median age of approximately 30 years was observed in cases versus 38 to 45 in controls, and no significant differences in baseline characteristics were found. The parent cohort enrolled 10,049 women aged 18 or older in Guanacaste, Costa Rica, in about 1993 to 1995 and followed the women for six to eight years. As quality controls, five blinded duplicates were added to each group, bringing the total to 60 or so samples made up of around 50 participants and some ten replicates. Study-level results and caveats: TRBV6-7 relative abundance was lower in cases than in controls (roughly 0.12% versus 0.17%; Bonferroni P = 0.0008). Random forest classifiers combining richness and V gene abundances distinguished cases from controls with an estimated AUC of approximately 0.8. Because of the cross-sectional design, the study could not determine whether the associations came before infection or resulted from infection, and neither effector/memory subsets nor HPV-specific T cells were isolated. Because the number of T cells in each sample was unknown, differences in richness could reflect differing T-cell content rather than repertoire biology. Significantly higher TCR repertoire richness was observed in CIN3+ cases than in controls across sequencing depths, whereas no difference in evenness was found.

The germline V gene specifies SGHRS as CDR1 and YFSETQ as CDR2. The cysteine opens and the phenylalanine closes a CDR3 of 18 amino acids. The 45 bases shown cover part of the CDR3, and their frame starts at base 1. V is trimmed back by 1 base and J by 3 bases, and the junction contains 14 bases that no gene match accounts for. With respect to this clone: Its antigen is still unknown. Read sequence stops 3 residues before the CDR3 end, and the germline J gene provides the missing end.

Every participant had a single incident cervical HPV16 infection, and women with prevalent HPV16 infections were excluded. Cervical HPV DNA was detected by MY09/MY11 PCR and genotyped by dot-blot hybridization. About 15 mL of heparinized blood were centrifuged, and the buffy coat was aliquoted, frozen at -30°C, then stored at -80°C. Genomic DNA was extracted from buffy coat specimens using QIAGEN kits. TCR beta CDR3 regions were amplified by multiplex PCR from an average of around 1,200 ng genomic DNA per sample using the immunoSEQ assay. The assay corrected primer bias using a complete synthetic TCR repertoire to establish an amplification baseline. The amplicons were sequenced on the Illumina platform. The published analysis was carried out like this. Sequence errors were corrected by clustering with frequency ratios and a modified nearest-neighbor algorithm, and the sequences were then analyzed in the immunoSEQ Analyzer using IMGT gene definitions. At each rarefaction depth, TCR richness and evenness were averaged over 20 rarefaction repeats, and samples with fewer sequences than the depth were excluded. V, D and J gene relative abundances were compared between groups with Wilcoxon rank sum tests, applying FDR correction. In the blinded duplicates, the intraclass correlation was 95.6% for TCR richness and averaged 76.4% across around 70 gene segments. TCRdb limited this immuneACCESS table to in-frame rearrangements with V and J called. A share of clones is missing; checked studies link under half to unresolved V genes, and the rest is unexplained. V and J calls and clone size follow that table, whereas D and trimming were derived from the DNA. This specimen's table enumerates some 43,000 clones. The ten most abundant clones make up about 0.94% of the sample.

Recombination connected TRBV5-1 to TRBJ1-1; the junction holds 8 bases that match TRBD1. Sequencing was carried out using blood buffy coat. This sequence was found in a woman aged 18 to 75 with a cervical HPV16 infection that either progressed to CIN3+ or cleared (not recorded which). The CDR3 in this case is CASSLFPLQGGLDTEAFF. The covered CDR3 bases are TGCGCCAGCAGCTTGTTCCCTTTACAGGGGGGGTTGGACACTGAA.